This is a list of T cell receptor beta chains from one sample in a study of T cells in Graves' hyperthyroidism and ophthalmopathy. TCRdb re-analysed the multiplex PCR reads in MiXCR, keeping a single row per CDR3 protein. The sample comprises a few hundred thousand distinct CDR3 sequences, around 20% of which are singletons, and less than 30% rests with the top ten. Sequenced input: blood. The source is a man aged 18 to 30 with Graves' hyperthyroidism. Both conserved end residues are part of each CDR3. The order of the fields is D gene, V gene, clone size, J gene, CDR3 protein, CDR3 DNA. The D gene is left open where the match is weak. Expanded clones are given a class, and other clones once, few, many or no size at all.

>TRBD1|TRBV19|many|TRBJ1-5
CASSAGGNGNQPQHF
TGTGCCAGTAGTGCAGGGGGCAATGGCAATCAGCCCCAGCATTTT
>.|TRBV12-3/TRBV12-4|.|TRBJ2-6
CASNPGRAGANVLTF
TGTGCCAGCAACCCAGGCAGGGCTGGGGCCAACGTCCTGACTTTC
>.|TRBV6-1|many|TRBJ1-2
CASREAWGYTF
TGTGCCAGCAGGGAGGCCTGGGGCTACACCTTC
>TRBD1|TRBV28|few|TRBJ2-7
CASSLRFRYRGDEQYF
TGTGCCAGCAGTTTACGCTTTCGGTACAGGGGCGACGAGCAGTACTTC
>.|TRBV10-1|many|TRBJ2-7
CAIWTSWGQYF
TGCGCCATCTGGACGTCGTGGGGGCAGTACTTC
>.|TRBV5-4|many|TRBJ2-7
CASSPGTVRGEQYF
TGTGCCAGCAGCCCAGGGACGGTTCGGGGCGAGCAGTACTTC
>TRBD2|TRBV20-1|.|TRBJ2-7
CSAQTLASGGEQYF
TGCAGTGCACAAACTCTGGCCAGCGGGGGAGAGCAGTACTTC
>.|TRBV12-3/TRBV12-4|.|TRBJ2-7
CASSRGQSEQYF
TGTGCCAGCAGTAGAGGACAGAGCGAGCAGTACTTC
>.|TRBV4-2|.|TRBJ1-5
CASSQEKNQPQHF
TGTGCCAGCAGCCAAGAGAAAAATCAGCCCCAGCATTTT
>.|TRBV12-3/TRBV12-4|once|TRBJ1-2
CASIMHSSGTSAGYTF
TGTGCCAGCATCATGCACAGTTCGGGGACGTCGGCTGGCTACACCTTC
>.|TRBV4-1|many|TRBJ2-5
CASSRPSETQYF
TGCGCCAGCAGCCGGCCTAGCGAGACCCAGTACTTC
>.|TRBV6-2/TRBV6-3|.|TRBJ1-5
CASSLRREIGNHPQHF
TGTGCCAGCAGTTTACGGCGCGAGATAGGGAATCATCCCCAGCATTTT
>.|TRBV10-3|many|TRBJ1-1
CAISWGMNTEAFF
TGTGCCATCAGCTGGGGCATGAACACTGAAGCTTTCTTT
>.|TRBV19|many|TRBJ1-2
CASSPVGHSNYGYTF
TGTGCCAGTAGCCCTGTGGGGCATTCAAACTATGGCTACACCTTC
>.|TRBV4-1|few|TRBJ2-7
CASSLGPRGDYEQYF
TGCGCCAGCAGCCTTGGACCCAGAGGGGACTACGAGCAGTACTTC
>.|TRBV9|.|TRBJ2-7
CASSEGHADYEQYF
TGTGCCAGCAGCGAGGGCCACGCGGACTACGAGCAGTACTTC
>.|TRBV10-3|.|TRBJ2-5
CVIMEGAGETRYF
TGTGTCATCATGGAGGGGGCGGGAGAGACCCGGTACTTC
>.|TRBV6-1|.|TRBJ1-3
CASSEMTGERNTIYF
TGTGCCAGCAGTGAAATGACAGGAGAGAGAAACACCATATATTTT
>.|TRBV28|many|TRBJ1-5
CASSLIDIDSNQPQHF
TGTGCCAGCAGTTTGATTGACATCGATAGCAATCAGCCCCAGCATTTT
>TRBD2|TRBV2|many|TRBJ2-1
CASTFSSGVYNEQFF
TGTGCCAGCACCTTTTCTAGCGGGGTTTACAATGAGCAGTTCTTC
>.|TRBV5-1|few|TRBJ1-1
CASSYDLTGTEAFF
TGCGCCAGCAGCTACGACCTGACAGGCACTGAAGCTTTCTTT
>TRBD1|TRBV5-1|.|TRBJ1-1
CASSTGQGADIAFF
TGCGCCAGCAGCACAGGACAGGGGGCGGATATAGCTTTCTTT